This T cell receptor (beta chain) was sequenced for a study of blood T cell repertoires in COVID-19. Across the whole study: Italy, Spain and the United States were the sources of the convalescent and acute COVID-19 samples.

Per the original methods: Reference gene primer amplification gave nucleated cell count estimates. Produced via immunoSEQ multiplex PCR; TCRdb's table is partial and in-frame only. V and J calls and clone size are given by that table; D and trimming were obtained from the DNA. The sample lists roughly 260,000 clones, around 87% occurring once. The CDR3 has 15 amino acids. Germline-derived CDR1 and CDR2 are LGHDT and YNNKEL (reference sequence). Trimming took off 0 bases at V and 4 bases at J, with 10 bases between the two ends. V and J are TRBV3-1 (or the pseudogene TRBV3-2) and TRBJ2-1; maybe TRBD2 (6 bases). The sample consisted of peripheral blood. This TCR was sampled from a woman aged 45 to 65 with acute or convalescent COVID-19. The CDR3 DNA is TGTGCCAGCAGCCAAGATCTCGCGGGATACAATGAGCAGTTCTTC. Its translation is CASSQDLAGYNEQFF.